This record covers a single TCR beta chain. Here immunoSEQ multiplex PCR was the method, and the copy in TCRdb shows in-frame clones only, minus some. This table holds about 68,000 clones, 70% to 90% found once. The length of the CDR3 is 11 residues. Trimming shortened V by 5 bases and J by 5 bases, and 6 bases separated the two germline ends. The V gene's germline CDR1 is SGHNT and CDR2 YYREEE (reference sequence). This record comes from a study of blood T cell repertoires in COVID-19. Across the study: Donors in the United States, Italy and Spain gave samples during acute or convalescent COVID-19. T cells, B-cell-depleted T cells, or PBMCs supplied cDNA or gDNA.

Sequenced sample: peripheral blood. This clonotype originated in a man in his fifties or sixties with acute or convalescent COVID-19. The chain combines TRBV5-4 with TRBJ2-3, with a tentative D call TRBD2 (5 bases). The DNA for the CDR3 is TGTGCCAGCAGTCGGGGAGATACGCAGTATTTT. Residues: CASSRGDTQYF. Combining the CDR3 with reference TRBV5-4 and TRBJ2-3 gives the whole variable domain ETGVTQSPTHLIKTRGQQVTLRCSSQSGHNTVSWYQQALGQGPQFIFQYYREEENGRGNFPPRFSGLQFPNYSSELNVNALELDDSALYLCASSRGDTQYFGPGTRLTVL.